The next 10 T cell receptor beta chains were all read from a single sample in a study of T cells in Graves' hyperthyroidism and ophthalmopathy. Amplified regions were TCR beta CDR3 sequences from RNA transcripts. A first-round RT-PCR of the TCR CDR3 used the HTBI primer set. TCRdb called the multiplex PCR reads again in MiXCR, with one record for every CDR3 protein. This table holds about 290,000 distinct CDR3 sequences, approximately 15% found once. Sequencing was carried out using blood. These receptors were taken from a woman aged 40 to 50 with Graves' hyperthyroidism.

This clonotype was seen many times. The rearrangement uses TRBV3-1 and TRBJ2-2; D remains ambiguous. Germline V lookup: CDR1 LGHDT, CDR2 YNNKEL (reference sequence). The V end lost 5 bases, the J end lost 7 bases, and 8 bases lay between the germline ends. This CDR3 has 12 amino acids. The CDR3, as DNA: TGTGCCAGCAGCTATAAGGGCGGGGAGCTGTTTTTT. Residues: CASSYKGGELFF.

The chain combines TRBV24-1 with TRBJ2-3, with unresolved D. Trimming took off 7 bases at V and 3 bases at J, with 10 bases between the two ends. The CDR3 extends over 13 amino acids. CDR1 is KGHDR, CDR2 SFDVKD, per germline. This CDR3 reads CATSPRSTDTQYF. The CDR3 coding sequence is TGTGCCACCAGCCCCCGGTCGACAGATACGCAGTATTTT.

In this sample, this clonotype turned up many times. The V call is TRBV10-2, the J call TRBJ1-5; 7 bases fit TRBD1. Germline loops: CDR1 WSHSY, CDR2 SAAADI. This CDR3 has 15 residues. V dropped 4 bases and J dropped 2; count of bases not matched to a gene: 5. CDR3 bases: TGCGCCAGCAGTGCTCAGGGGGGGGGCAATCAGCCCCAGCATTTT. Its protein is CASSAQGGGNQPQHF.

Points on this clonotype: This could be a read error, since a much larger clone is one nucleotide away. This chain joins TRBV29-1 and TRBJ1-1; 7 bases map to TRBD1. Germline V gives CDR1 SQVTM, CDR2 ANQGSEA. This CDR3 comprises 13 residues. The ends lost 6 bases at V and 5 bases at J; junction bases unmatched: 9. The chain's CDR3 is CSVTGAGGTEAFF. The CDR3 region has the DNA TGCAGCGTAACCGGGGCAGGGGGGACTGAAGCTTTCTTT.

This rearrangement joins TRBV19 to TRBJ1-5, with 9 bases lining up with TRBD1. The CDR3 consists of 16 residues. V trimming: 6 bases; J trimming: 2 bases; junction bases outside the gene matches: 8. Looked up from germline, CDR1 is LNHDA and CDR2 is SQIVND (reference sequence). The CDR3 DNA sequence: TGTGCCAGTAGAATAATGGGACAGGGCGGCAATCAGCCCCAGCATTTT. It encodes CASRIMGQGGNQPQHF.

DNA of the CDR3: TGTGCCAGCAGCCCTCTAGGAGGGTTACTAGCGGGAGGAGAGCAGTACTTC. Translating gives CASSPLGGLLAGGEQYF. J is TRBJ2-7 and V is TRBV5-6; 12 bases are shared with TRBD2. With 4 bases clipped from V and 7 bases from J, the junction kept 15 bases outside the gene matches. The CDR3 contains 17 residues. Looked up from germline, CDR1 is SGHDT and CDR2 is YYEEEE.

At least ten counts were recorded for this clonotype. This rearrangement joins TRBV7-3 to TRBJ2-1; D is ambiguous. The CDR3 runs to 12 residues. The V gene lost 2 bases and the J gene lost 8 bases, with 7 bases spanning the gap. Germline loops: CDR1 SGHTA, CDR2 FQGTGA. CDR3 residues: CASSLVPHEQFF. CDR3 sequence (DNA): TGTGCCAGCAGCTTAGTCCCTCATGAGCAGTTCTTC.

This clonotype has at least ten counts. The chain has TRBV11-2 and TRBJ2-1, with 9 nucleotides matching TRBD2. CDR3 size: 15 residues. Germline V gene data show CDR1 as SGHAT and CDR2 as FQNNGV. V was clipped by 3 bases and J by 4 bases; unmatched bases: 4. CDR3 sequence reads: CASSFGTSRYNEQFF. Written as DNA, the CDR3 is TGTGCCAGCAGCTTCGGGACTAGCAGATACAATGAGCAGTTCTTC. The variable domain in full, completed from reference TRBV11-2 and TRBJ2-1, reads EAGVAQSPRYKIIEKRQSVAFWCNPISGHATLYWYQQILGQGPKLLIQFQNNGVVDDSQLPKDRFSAERLKGVDSTLKIQPAKLEDSAVYLCASSFGTSRYNEQFFGPGTRLTVL.

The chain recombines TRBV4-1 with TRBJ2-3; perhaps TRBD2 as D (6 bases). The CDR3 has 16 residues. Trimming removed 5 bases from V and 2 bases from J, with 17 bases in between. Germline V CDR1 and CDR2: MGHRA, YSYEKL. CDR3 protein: CASSYKDGTFTDTQYF. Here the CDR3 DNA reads TGCGCCAGCAGCTATAAGGATGGGACTTTCACAGATACGCAGTATTTT.

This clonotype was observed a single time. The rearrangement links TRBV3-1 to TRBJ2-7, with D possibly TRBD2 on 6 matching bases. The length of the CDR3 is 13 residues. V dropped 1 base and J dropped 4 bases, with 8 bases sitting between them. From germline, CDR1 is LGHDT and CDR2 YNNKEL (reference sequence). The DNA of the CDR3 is TGTGCCAGCAGCCAAGGGGCGGGGTACGAGCAGTACTTC. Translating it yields CASSQGAGYEQYF.